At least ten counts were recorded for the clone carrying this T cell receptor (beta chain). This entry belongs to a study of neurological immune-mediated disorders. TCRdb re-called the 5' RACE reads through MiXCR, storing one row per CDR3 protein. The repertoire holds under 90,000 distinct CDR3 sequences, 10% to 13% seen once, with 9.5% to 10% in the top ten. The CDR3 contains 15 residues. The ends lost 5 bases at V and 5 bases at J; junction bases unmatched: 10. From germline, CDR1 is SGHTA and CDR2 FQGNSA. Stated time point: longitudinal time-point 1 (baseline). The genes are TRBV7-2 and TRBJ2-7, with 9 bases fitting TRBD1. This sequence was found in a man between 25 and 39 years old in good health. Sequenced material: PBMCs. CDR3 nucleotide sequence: TGTGCCAGCAGCCCACAACAGGGGGCGATCAACGAGCAGTACTTC. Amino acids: CASSPQQGAINEQYF.